Shown below are 27 T cell receptor beta chains from a single sample sequenced in a study of T cells in Graves' hyperthyroidism and ophthalmopathy. Amplification of TCR beta CDR3 regions was performed using RNA transcripts as template. RT-PCR in the first round (using the HTBI primer set) targeted the TCR CDR3. TCRdb re-analysed the multiplex PCR reads in MiXCR, keeping a single row per CDR3 protein. The sample lists roughly 380,000 distinct CDR3 sequences, more than 11% occurring once. Sequences were obtained from blood. These receptors were obtained from a woman aged 60-75 years with Graves' hyperthyroidism.

The chain couples TRBV5-1 to TRBJ2-1; TRBD2 aligns across 9 bases. V lost 4 bases to trimming and J lost 10 bases; unmatched junction nucleotides: 15. The CDR3 contains 16 residues. Germline V CDR1 and CDR2: SGHRS, YFSETQ. The CDR3: CASSLSEGAGGGEQFF. In nucleotides, the CDR3 is TGCGCCAGCAGCCTTTCAGAGGGAGCGGGAGGAGGAGAGCAGTTCTTC.

This clonotype was seen many times. The chain links TRBV2 to TRBJ2-3, with TRBD1 matching 8 bases. The CDR3 sequence is 13 residues long. Looked up from germline, CDR1 is SNHLY and CDR2 is FYNNEI. V gave up 10 bases and J gave up 5 bases; unmatched junction bases: 8. The CDR3 protein is CANRDRTKDTQYF. CDR3 nucleotide sequence: TGTGCCAACCGGGACAGGACGAAAGATACGCAGTATTTT.

This sequence joins TRBV4-2 and TRBJ1-1, with TRBD1 matching over 7 bases. Trimming removed 3 bases from V and 4 bases from J; junction bases left unmatched: 8. The CDR3 is 15 residues long. Looked up from germline, CDR1 is LGHNA and CDR2 is YNFKEQ. CDR3 protein: CASSHILTGTTEAFF. The CDR3 coding sequence is TGTGCCAGCAGCCATATCTTGACAGGGACCACTGAAGCTTTCTTT.

This chain connects TRBV28 to TRBJ2-5; the D gene is possibly TRBD1 (6 bases). Germline lookup yields CDR1 MDHEN and CDR2 SYDVKM. The CDR3 has 15 amino acids. With 6 bases removed from V and 3 bases from J, the gap between germline ends came to 17 bases. In nucleotides, the CDR3 is TGTGCCAGCAGCCCGGGGCCGACAGGAGAAGAGACCCAGTACTTC. Translation gives CASSPGPTGEETQYF.

This clonotype has at least ten counts. The V and J genes are TRBV3-1 and TRBJ1-2; D remains ambiguous. CDR1 is LGHDT and CDR2 is YNNKEL in the germline V gene (reference sequence). Trimming removed 4 bases from V and 3 bases from J, with 9 bases in between. The CDR3 is made up of 13 amino acids. DNA of the CDR3: TGTGCCAGCAGCCGGGAAAGTCACTATGGCTACACCTTC. It translates to CASSRESHYGYTF.

The V and J genes are TRBV6-1 and TRBJ2-4; no reliable D call. Germline V gene sequence: CDR1 MNHNS, CDR2 SASEGT. V shed 2 bases and J shed 2 bases, with 10 bases lying between them. CDR3 size: 15 residues. Here the CDR3 DNA reads TGTGCCAGCAGTGAATCTGCGGAGCCCAAAAACATTCAGTACTTC. Amino acids: CASSESAEPKNIQYF.

This clonotype was seen ten or more times. The genes are TRBV4-2 and TRBJ2-7; D ambiguous. Trimming stripped 1 base from V and 1 base from J, with 17 bases between. The length of the CDR3 is 17 residues. The germline V gene encodes CDR1 LGHNA and CDR2 YNFKEQ. DNA of the CDR3: TGTGCCAGCAGCCAAGCAGTAAGTAAAGGACGGTCCTACGAGCAGTACTTC. Translated, it gives CASSQAVSKGRSYEQYF.

This clonotype was seen repeatedly, ten times or more. This rearrangement joins TRBV5-1 to TRBJ2-3; a weak D match, TRBD2 (5 bases). Trimming pared 2 bases from V and 4 bases from J, leaving 11 bases between. The germline gives CDR1 SGHRS, CDR2 YFSETQ. The CDR3 is 14 amino acids. The CDR3 sequence is CASSFREGPDTQYF. The CDR3 DNA reads as TGCGCCAGCAGCTTCCGAGAGGGCCCAGATACGCAGTATTTT. The entire variable domain, with the rest obtained from reference TRBV5-1 and TRBJ2-3, is as follows: KAGVTQTPRYLIKTRGQQVTLSCSPISGHRSVSWYQQTPGQGLQFLFEYFSETQRNKGNFPGRFSGRQFSNSRSEMNVSTLELGDSALYLCASSFREGPDTQYFGPGTRLTVL.

The chain has TRBV11-2 and TRBJ2-3; TRBD2 agrees at 9 bases. J lost 3 bases, V lost 5 bases, and 12 bases had no gene match. The CDR3 spans 17 residues. In germline, CDR1 is SGHAT, CDR2 FQNNGV. The CDR3 is CASSGAAGGPRTDTQYF. The DNA of the CDR3 is TGTGCCAGCAGCGGGGCGGCGGGAGGGCCAAGGACAGATACGCAGTATTTT.

In this sample, this clonotype turned up many times. The chain is built from TRBV6-1 and TRBJ2-5, with D possibly matching TRBD2 (5 bases). The CDR3 contains 13 residues. Trimming stripped 5 bases from V and 5 bases from J, with 12 bases between. CDR1 is MNHNS and CDR2 is SASEGT in the germline V gene. The DNA for the CDR3 is TGTGCCAGCAGTACTGGGCAGCGGGAGACCCAGTACTTC. Its translation: CASSTGQRETQYF.

This clonotype has ten or more counts. The chain links TRBV5-1 to TRBJ1-2; 7 nucleotides match TRBD1. Trimming removed 0 bases from V and 7 bases from J; junction bases left unmatched: 6. The CDR3 covers 14 residues. The germline CDR1 and CDR2 sequences are SGHRS and YFSETQ. DNA of the CDR3: TGCGCCAGCAGCTTGGGTGGCAGGGACAGTGGCTACACCTTC. Translated, it gives CASSLGGRDSGYTF.

The chain is built from TRBV28 and TRBJ1-1; a weak D match, TRBD1 (6 bases). This CDR3 region has 14 residues. Between the trimmed V and J ends, which lost 6 bases and 4 bases, there was a span of 15 bases. Germline loops: CDR1 MDHEN, CDR2 SYDVKM. This CDR3 is CASSLPGQLTEAFF. The CDR3 nucleotides read TGTGCCAGCAGCCTACCCGGACAGCTCACTGAAGCTTTCTTT. Full variable domain (missing parts from reference TRBV28 and TRBJ1-1): DVKVTQSSRYLVKRTGEKVFLECVQDMDHENMFWYRQDPGLGLRLIYFSYDVKMKEKGDIPEGYSVSREKKERFSLILESASTNQTSMYLCASSLPGQLTEAFFGQGTRLTVV.

The rearrangement uses TRBV28 and TRBJ2-3; unclear D gene. The CDR3 is made up of 13 amino acids. Germline-derived CDR1 and CDR2 are MDHEN and SYDVKM. Trimming removed 10 bases from V and 2 bases from J, with 13 bases in between. DNA of the CDR3: TGTGCCATAAGGTGGCAGAACACAGATACGCAGTATTTT. This codes for CAIRWQNTDTQYF.

In this sample, this clonotype turned up many times. Here the CDR3 DNA reads TGTGCCAGCAGCCGCCGCGGAGAAAACTACGAGCAGTACTTC. It yields the protein CASSRRGENYEQYF. The rearrangement links TRBV6-1 to TRBJ2-7; D ambiguous. This CDR3 has 14 residues. V lost 6 bases and J 3 bases, leaving 15 bases between the germline ends. In germline, CDR1 is MNHNS, CDR2 SASEGT.

This clonotype was detected many times. This sequence joins TRBV2 and TRBJ1-1; D might be TRBD1 (6 bases). V lost 7 bases and J lost 0, with 9 bases in between. This CDR3 has 13 amino acids. The V gene's germline CDR1 is SNHLY and CDR2 FYNNEI. The CDR3 reads CASTRGVNTEAFF. The CDR3 DNA reads TGTGCCAGCACGAGGGGGGTGAACACTGAAGCTTTCTTT.

This clonotype was seen repeatedly, ten times or more. This chain connects TRBV9 to TRBJ2-3, with TRBD2 as a possible D gene (5 bases). CDR1 is SGDLS, CDR2 YYNGEE, per germline. Between the trimmed V and J ends, which lost 3 bases and 2 bases, there was a span of 13 bases. There are 15 residues in the CDR3. The DNA for the CDR3 is TGTGCCAGCAGCGGGACGGGAATCTACACAGATACGCAGTATTTT. Residues: CASSGTGIYTDTQYF. Full variable domain (missing parts from reference TRBV9 and TRBJ2-3): DSGVTQTPKHLITATGQRVTLRCSPRSGDLSVYWYQQSLDQGLQFLIQYYNGEERAKGNILERFSAQQFPDLHSELNLSSLELGDSALYFCASSGTGIYTDTQYFGPGTRLTVL.

This clonotype was recorded at least ten times. The chain has TRBV19 and TRBJ2-1; the match to TRBD2 covers 12 bases. J gave up 1 base and V 6 bases, and 4 bases lay outside the gene matches. The CDR3 is 16 amino acids. Germline CDR1 reads LNHDA; CDR2 reads SQIVND (reference sequence). For the CDR3, the DNA is TGTGCCAGTAGGACTAGCGGGAGAGGTTCCTACAATGAGCAGTTCTTC. It encodes CASRTSGRGSYNEQFF. Looking up the rest from reference TRBV19 and TRBJ2-1 gives the full variable domain: DGGITQSPKYLFRKEGQNVTLSCEQNLNHDAMYWYRQDPGQGLRLIYYSQIVNDFQKGDIAEGYSVSREKKESFPLTVTSAQKNPTAFYLCASRTSGRGSYNEQFFGPGTRLTVL.

The chain employs TRBV5-1 and TRBJ1-3; no definite D call. CDR3 length: 15 amino acids. Germline loops: CDR1 SGHRS, CDR2 YFSETQ. V was cut by 4 bases and J by 0 bases, with 11 bases left in between. CDR3: CASSKALSSGNTIYF. The DNA for the CDR3 is TGCGCCAGCAGCAAAGCACTGAGCTCTGGAAACACCATATATTTT.

The V gene is TRBV7-2, the J gene TRBJ2-3, with 10 bases that match TRBD2. The CDR3 covers 17 residues. The J segment lost 4 bases and the V segment lost 3 bases, leaving 10 bases of the junction unmatched. Per the germline V gene, CDR1 is SGHTA and CDR2 is FQGNSA. The CDR3 sequence: CASSFSGRSPPADTQYF. The CDR3 DNA reads as TGTGCCAGCAGCTTTAGCGGGAGGTCACCCCCCGCAGATACGCAGTATTTT.

This clonotype was counted a few times. This sequence joins TRBV20-1 and TRBJ2-2, with 8 bases matching TRBD2. The length of the CDR3 is 16 residues. Germline-derived CDR1 and CDR2 are DFQATT and SNEGSKA (reference sequence). Germline trimming cut 1 base from V and 6 bases from J; bases unmatched to any gene: 10. The CDR3 nucleotides read TGCAGTGCTAGAGGACCAAGCGGGGGAGGACCCGGGGAGCTGTTTTTT. Its translation: CSARGPSGGGPGELFF.

The CDR3: CAAPGGGWNEQFF. Written as DNA, the CDR3 is TGTGCCGCACCGGGAGGCGGGTGGAATGAGCAGTTCTTC. V usage is TRBV7-8 and J usage is TRBJ2-1; 7 nucleotides agree with TRBD2. Germline V lookup: CDR1 SGHVS, CDR2 FQNEAQ. The CDR3 contains 13 residues. V lost 11 bases, J lost 7 bases, and 11 bases stayed unmatched.

This clonotype appeared many times. CDR3 sequence reads: CASSPVGGWEQYF. Here the CDR3 DNA reads TGTGCCAGCAGCCCAGTGGGGGGCTGGGAGCAGTACTTC. This rearrangement joins TRBV7-6 to TRBJ2-7, with D possibly called TRBD1 or TRBD2 (6 bases each). The germline V gene has CDR1 SGHVS and CDR2 FNYEAQ. The V end was cut by 5 bases, the J end by 7 bases, with 15 bases between. The CDR3 length is 13 residues.

This clonotype was counted at least ten times. The chain is built from TRBV5-8 and TRBJ2-3; D remains ambiguous. CDR1 and CDR2 (germline): SGHTS, YDEGEE. V gave up 5 bases and J gave up 5 bases, with 12 bases separating them. The CDR3 length is 13 residues. This CDR3 reads CASRPYSGDTQYF. CDR3 bases: TGTGCCAGCAGACCGTACTCTGGAGATACGCAGTATTTT.

The genes are TRBV6-1 and TRBJ1-4; TRBD1 matches 7 bases. With 6 bases clipped from V and 10 bases from J, the junction kept 5 bases outside the gene matches. Germline loops: CDR1 MNHNS, CDR2 SASEGT. This CDR3 region has 12 residues. CDR3 sequence: CASSLNRGKLFF. The CDR3 coding sequence is TGTGCCAGCAGCCTTAACAGGGGAAAACTGTTTTTT.

There are many counts of this clonotype. This chain joins TRBV11-2 and TRBJ2-7; 7 bases are shared with TRBD2. The CDR3 contains 13 residues. Germline assignment: CDR1 SGHAT and CDR2 FQNNGV. V shed 5 bases and J 5 bases; nucleotides not matched to a gene: 6. The chain's CDR3 is CASSPRAGDEQYF. CDR3 DNA sequence: TGTGCCAGCAGCCCGAGGGCGGGGGACGAGCAGTACTTC.

This clonotype was observed many times. The V and J genes are TRBV2 and TRBJ2-1, with a weak D call TRBD2 (5 bases). The ends were cut back, 6 bases at V and 1 base at J, with 16 bases in the middle. The CDR3 contains 16 residues. Germline values: CDR1 SNHLY, CDR2 FYNNEI. The CDR3 region is CASRAVVGVSYNEQFF. CDR3 DNA: TGTGCCAGCAGAGCAGTTGTCGGGGTATCCTACAATGAGCAGTTCTTC.

In this sample, this clonotype turned up a few times. The chain carries TRBV20-1 and TRBJ1-6; D might be TRBD1 (5 bases). Germline assignment: CDR1 DFQATT and CDR2 SNEGSKA (reference sequence). Trimming took off 6 bases at V and 5 bases at J, with 11 bases between the two ends. The CDR3 runs to 13 residues. The CDR3 region is CSAAGLNNSPLHF. CDR3 DNA sequence: TGCAGTGCGGCGGGACTGAATAATTCACCCCTCCACTTT.